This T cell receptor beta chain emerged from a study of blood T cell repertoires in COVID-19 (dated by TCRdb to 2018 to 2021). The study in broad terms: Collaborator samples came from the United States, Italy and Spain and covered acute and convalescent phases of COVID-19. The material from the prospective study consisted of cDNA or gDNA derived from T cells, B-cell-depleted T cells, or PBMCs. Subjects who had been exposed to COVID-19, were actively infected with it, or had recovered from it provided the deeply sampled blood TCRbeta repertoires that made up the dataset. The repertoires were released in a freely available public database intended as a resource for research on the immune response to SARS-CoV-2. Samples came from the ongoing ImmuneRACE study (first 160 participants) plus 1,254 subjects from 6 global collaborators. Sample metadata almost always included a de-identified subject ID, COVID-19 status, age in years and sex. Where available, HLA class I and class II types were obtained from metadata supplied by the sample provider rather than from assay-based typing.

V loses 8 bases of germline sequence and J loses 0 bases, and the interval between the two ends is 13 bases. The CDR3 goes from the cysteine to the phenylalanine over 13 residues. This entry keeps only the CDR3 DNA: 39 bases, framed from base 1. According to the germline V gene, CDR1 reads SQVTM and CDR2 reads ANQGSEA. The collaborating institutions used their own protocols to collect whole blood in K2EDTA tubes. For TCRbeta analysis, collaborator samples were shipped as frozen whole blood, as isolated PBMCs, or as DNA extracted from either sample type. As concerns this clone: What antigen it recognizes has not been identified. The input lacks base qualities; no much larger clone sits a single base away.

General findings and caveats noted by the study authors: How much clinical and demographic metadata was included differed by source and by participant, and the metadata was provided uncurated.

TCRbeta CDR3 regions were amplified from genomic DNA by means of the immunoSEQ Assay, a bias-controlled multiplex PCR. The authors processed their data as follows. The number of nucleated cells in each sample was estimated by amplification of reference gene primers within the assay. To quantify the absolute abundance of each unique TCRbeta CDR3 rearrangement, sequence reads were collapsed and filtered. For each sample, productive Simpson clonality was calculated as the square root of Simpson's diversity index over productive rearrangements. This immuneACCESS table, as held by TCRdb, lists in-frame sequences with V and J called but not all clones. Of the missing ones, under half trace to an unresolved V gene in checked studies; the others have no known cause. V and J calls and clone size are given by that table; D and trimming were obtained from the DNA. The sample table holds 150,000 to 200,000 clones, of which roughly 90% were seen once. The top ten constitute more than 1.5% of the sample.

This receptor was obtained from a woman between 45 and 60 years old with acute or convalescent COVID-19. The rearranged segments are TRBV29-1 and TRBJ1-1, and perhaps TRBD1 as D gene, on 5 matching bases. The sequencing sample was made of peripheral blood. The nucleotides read TGCAGCTTGATGACAGATTTGAACACTGAAGCTTTCTTT. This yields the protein CSLMTDLNTEAFF.